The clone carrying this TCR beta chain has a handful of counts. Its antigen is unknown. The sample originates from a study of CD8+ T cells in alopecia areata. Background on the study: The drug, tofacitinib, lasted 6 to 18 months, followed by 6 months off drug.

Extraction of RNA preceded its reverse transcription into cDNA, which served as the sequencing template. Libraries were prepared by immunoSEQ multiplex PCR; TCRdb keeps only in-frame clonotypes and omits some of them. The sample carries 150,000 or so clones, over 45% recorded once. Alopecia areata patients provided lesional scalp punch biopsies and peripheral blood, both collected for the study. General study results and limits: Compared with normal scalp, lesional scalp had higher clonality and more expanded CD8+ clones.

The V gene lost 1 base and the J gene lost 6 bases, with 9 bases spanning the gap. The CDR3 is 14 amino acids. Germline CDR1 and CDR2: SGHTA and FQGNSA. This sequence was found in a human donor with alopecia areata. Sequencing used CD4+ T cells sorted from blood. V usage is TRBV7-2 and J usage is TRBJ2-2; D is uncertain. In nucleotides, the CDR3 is TGTGCCAGCAGCTTAGAATGGGGTCCCGGGGAGCTGTTTTTT. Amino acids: CASSLEWGPGELFF.